This paragraph covers one TCR beta chain sequence. The data belong to a study of response to subunit inactivated influenza vaccine. Using its own MiXCR run on the RT-PCR reads, TCRdb lists one record per CDR3 protein. The sample consists of a few hundred thousand distinct CDR3 sequences, less than 15% of them appearing once. The CDR3 is 14 residues long. The V gene's germline CDR1 is SGHAT and CDR2 FQNNGV. With 1 base removed from V and 7 bases from J, the gap between germline ends came to 14 bases. This rearrangement joins TRBV11-2 to TRBJ2-7, with TRBD2 as a possible D gene (5 bases). Source: PBMCs from blood, taken 11 to 12 days after vaccination. The receptor comes from a man aged 50 to 59 who received an inactivated influenza vaccine. The CDR3 loop reads CASSLVRRPVEQYF. CDR3 sequence (DNA): TGTGCCAGCAGCTTAGTGCGGAGGCCGGTGGAGCAGTACTTC.